This T cell receptor (beta chain) was documented in a study of circulating CD8 cells and anti-PD-1 response in melanoma. From live CD3+CD8+TCRalphabeta+ cells, four PD-1 and/or TIGIT subsets were sorted. By sample fraction, this clonotype is medium-sized. Germline V gene sequence: CDR1 LNHDA, CDR2 SQIVND (reference sequence). V lost 7 bases, J lost 13 bases, and 20 bases lay in between. The CDR3 covers 12 residues. Each library started from roughly 15 ng of total RNA using the QIAseq Immune Repertoire TCR panel. TCRdb reprocessed the reads via MiXCR and lists one record per CDR3 protein. The sample has 1,400 to 1,500 distinct CDR3 sequences, 8.8% seen once.

The sequence was collected from a human donor with melanoma. This specimen was CD8+ T cells from PBMCs, taken at baseline or after one month of anti-PD-1 therapy (not recorded which). The chain couples TRBV19 to TRBJ2-7, with D unclear. The CDR3 nucleotides are TGTGCCAGTAATTTCAAGGGCCCTCCCTCATACTTC. Translation: CASNFKGPPSYF.